This TCR beta chain was profiled in a study of cytomegalovirus exposure and HLA in healthy donors. Study-wide results and caveats: Later on, an analysis tied 15,000 to 20,000 TCR beta sequences to HLA alleles at 0.05 false discovery rate. Most likely, a cluster of highly shared sequence variants arose as a sequencing artifact.

On this clone itself: Its specificity is not known.

Primers for the PCR totalled 60 Vbeta and 13 Jbeta. Assay used: immunoSEQ multiplex PCR; TCRdb lists only in-frame clones, some missing. The sample has 65,000 to 70,000 clones; 55% to 75% are singletons. With V trimmed by 4 bases and J by 4 bases, 6 bases remained unmatched. The CDR3 has 15 amino acids. CDR1 and CDR2 from the germline V gene are SGHTA and FQGTGA. The receptor comes from a woman in her 30s in good health and CMV-seronegative. Sample: PBMCs. The chain carries TRBV7-3 and TRBJ2-7; 11 nucleotides match TRBD1. In DNA form, the CDR3 reads TGTGCCAGCAGCTACGGACAGGGGGCTCCTTACGAGCAGTACTTC. The encoded protein is CASSYGQGAPYEQYF. The full variable domain, rest sourced from reference TRBV7-3 and TRBJ2-7, is GAGVSQTPSNKVTEKGKYVELRCDPISGHTALYWYRQSLGQGPEFLIYFQGTGAADDSGLPNDRFFAVRPEGSVSTLKIQRTERGDSAVYLCASSYGQGAPYEQYFGPGTRLTVT.